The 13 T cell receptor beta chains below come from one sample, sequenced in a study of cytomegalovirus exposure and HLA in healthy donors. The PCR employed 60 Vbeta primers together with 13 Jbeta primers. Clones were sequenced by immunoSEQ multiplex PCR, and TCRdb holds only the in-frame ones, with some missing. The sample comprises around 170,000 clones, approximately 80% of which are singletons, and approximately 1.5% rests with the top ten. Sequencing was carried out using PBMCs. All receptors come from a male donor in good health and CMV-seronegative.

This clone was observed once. The CDR3 coding sequence is TGTGCCAGCAGCCCCCGGGACATGACGCAGTATTTT. Protein sequence: CASSPRDMTQYF. The chain joins TRBV7-8 to TRBJ2-3; tentatively, D is TRBD1 (6 bases). The CDR3 length is 12 residues. Germline V gene lookup returns CDR1 SGHVS and CDR2 FQNEAQ. Trimming removed 5 bases at V and 9 bases at J, with 12 bases between.

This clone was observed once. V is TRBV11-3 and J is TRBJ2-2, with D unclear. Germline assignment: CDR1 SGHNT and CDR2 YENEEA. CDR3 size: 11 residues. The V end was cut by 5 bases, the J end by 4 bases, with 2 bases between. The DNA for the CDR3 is TGTGCCAGCAGCCGCACCGGGGAGCTGTTTTTT. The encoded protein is CASSRTGELFF.

The DNA for the CDR3 is TGTGCCAGCAGTTTATCGGCAGGCTCCTACGAGCAGTACTTC. Translating gives CASSLSAGSYEQYF. The chain has TRBV27 and TRBJ2-7; D is ambiguous. Germline values: CDR1 MNHEY, CDR2 SMNVEV (reference sequence). V was clipped by 0 bases and J by 0 bases, with 6 bases between them. The CDR3 sequence is 14 residues long.

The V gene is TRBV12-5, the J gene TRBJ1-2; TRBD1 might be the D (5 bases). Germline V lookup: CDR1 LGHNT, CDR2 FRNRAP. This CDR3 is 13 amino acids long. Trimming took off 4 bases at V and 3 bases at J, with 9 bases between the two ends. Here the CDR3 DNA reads TGTGCTAGTGGTTGGTCGACAGACTATGGCTACACCTTC. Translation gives CASGWSTDYGYTF.

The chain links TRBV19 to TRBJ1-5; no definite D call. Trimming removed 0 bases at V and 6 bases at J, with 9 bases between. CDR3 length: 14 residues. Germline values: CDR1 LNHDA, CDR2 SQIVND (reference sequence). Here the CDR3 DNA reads TGTGCCAGTAGTATAGAGCCGGGAGGTCAGCCCCAGCATTTT. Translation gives CASSIEPGGQPQHF. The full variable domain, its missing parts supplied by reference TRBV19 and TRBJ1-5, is DGGITQSPKYLFRKEGQNVTLSCEQNLNHDAMYWYRQDPGQGLRLIYYSQIVNDFQKGDIAEGYSVSREKKESFPLTVTSAQKNPTAFYLCASSIEPGGQPQHFGDGTRLSIL.

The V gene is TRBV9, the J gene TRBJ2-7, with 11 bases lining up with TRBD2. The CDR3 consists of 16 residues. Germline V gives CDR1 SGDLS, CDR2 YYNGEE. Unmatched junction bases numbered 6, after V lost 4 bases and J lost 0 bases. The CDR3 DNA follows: TGTGCCAGCAGCCCATCTAGCGGGGGGACCTCCTACGAGCAGTACTTC. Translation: CASSPSSGGTSYEQYF.

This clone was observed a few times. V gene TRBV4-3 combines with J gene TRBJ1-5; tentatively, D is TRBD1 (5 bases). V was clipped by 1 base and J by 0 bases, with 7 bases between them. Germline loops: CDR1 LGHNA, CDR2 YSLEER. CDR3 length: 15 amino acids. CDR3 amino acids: CASSQGQYSNQPQHF. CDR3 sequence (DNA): TGCGCCAGCAGCCAAGGACAGTATAGCAATCAGCCCCAGCATTTT.

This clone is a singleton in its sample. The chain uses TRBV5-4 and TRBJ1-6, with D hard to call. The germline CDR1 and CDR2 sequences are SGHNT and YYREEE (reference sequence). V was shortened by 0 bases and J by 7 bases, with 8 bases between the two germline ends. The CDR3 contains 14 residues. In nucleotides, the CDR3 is TGTGCCAGCAGCTTGGGTCAGATCAATTCACCCCTCCACTTT. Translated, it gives CASSLGQINSPLHF.

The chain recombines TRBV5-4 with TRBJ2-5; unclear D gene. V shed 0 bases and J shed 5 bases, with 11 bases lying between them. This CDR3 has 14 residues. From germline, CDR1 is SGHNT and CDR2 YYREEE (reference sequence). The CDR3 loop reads CASSLAQKPETQYF. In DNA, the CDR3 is TGTGCCAGCAGCTTGGCACAGAAGCCCGAGACCCAGTACTTC.

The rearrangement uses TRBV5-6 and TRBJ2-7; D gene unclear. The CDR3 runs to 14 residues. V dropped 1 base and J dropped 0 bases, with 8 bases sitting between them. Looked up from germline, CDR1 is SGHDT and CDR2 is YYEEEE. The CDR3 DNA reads TGTGCCAGCAGCTTGATCCTGAGCTCCTACGAGCAGTACTTC. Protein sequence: CASSLILSSYEQYF.

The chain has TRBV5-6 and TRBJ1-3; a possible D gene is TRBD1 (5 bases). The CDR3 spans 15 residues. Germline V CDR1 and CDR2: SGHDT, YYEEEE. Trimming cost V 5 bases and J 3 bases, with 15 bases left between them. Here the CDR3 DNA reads TGTGCCAGCAGTTCGATCAGGGCCGGTGGAAACACCATATATTTT. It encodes CASSSIRAGGNTIYF.

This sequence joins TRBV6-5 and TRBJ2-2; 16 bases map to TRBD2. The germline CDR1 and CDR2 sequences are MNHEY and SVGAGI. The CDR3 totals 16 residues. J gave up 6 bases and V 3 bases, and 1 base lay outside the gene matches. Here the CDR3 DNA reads TGTGCCAGCAGTTATGGGACTAGCGGGAGGGCCGGGGAGCTGTTTTTT. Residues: CASSYGTSGRAGELFF.

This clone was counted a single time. The CDR3 nucleotides are TGCGCCAGCAGCCAAGAGGCGGGATCTGGCCAGCCCCAGCATTTT. Its translation is CASSQEAGSGQPQHF. The rearrangement uses TRBV4-3 and TRBJ1-5; D remains ambiguous. Trimming shortened V by 0 bases and J by 7 bases, and 13 bases separated the two germline ends. The CDR3 consists of 15 residues. Germline CDR1 is LGHNA and CDR2 is YSLEER.